This T cell receptor (beta chain) was identified in a study of blood T cell repertoires in COVID-19. For the study at large: Whether acute or convalescent, the COVID-19 samples came from the United States, Italy and Spain. From T cells, B-cell-depleted T cells, or PBMCs came the material, which was cDNA or gDNA.

As handled by the study authors: From reference gene primer amplification, estimates of nucleated cell counts were derived. TCRdb's copy holds only in-frame clones and misses some; the assay was immunoSEQ multiplex PCR. The V and J calls and clone size are taken from that table; D and trimming were inferred from the DNA. The sample shows roughly 100,000 clones, about four fifths of them seen only once. Germline values: CDR1 MGHRA, CDR2 YSYEKL. This CDR3 comprises 16 residues. Losses at the gene ends were 5 bases for V and 5 bases for J; bases not matched to a gene: 10. The origin of this receptor is a middle-aged man with active or convalescent COVID-19. The sample was peripheral blood. The V and J genes are TRBV4-1 and TRBJ1-1; 11 bases are shared with TRBD1. The DNA of the CDR3 is TGCGCCAGCAGCGCGCAGGACAGGGGGCGTTCAACTGAAGCTTTCTTT. Translating gives CASSAQDRGRSTEAFF.